A single sample is the source of the 18 T cell receptor beta chains below, sequenced in a study of blood T cell repertoires in COVID-19. Measured with immunoSEQ multiplex PCR; TCRdb has only the in-frame clones, and not every one. Found here are tens of thousands of clones, around 79% of them singletons; the top ten hold more than 15%. Sequences were obtained from peripheral blood. These receptors all stem from a woman aged 45-65 years with active or convalescent COVID-19.

The chain is built from TRBV28 and TRBJ2-7, with D possibly TRBD1 on 5 matching bases. The CDR3 length is 14 residues. The germline CDR1 and CDR2 sequences are MDHEN and SYDVKM. Trimming cost V 3 bases and J 6 bases, with 15 bases left between them. The CDR3 DNA reads as TGTGCCAGCAGTTTGATCCCGCCTGGGGCCGAGCAGTACTTC. It specifies CASSLIPPGAEQYF.

CDR3: CASTPDRGRPWTGELFF. DNA of the CDR3: TGTGCCAGTACTCCGGACAGGGGGCGTCCGTGGACCGGGGAGCTGTTTTTT. The gene calls are TRBV19 and TRBJ2-2; 11 bases align to TRBD1. Per germline, CDR1 LNHDA and CDR2 SQIVND (reference sequence). The trim removed 7 bases at V and 5 bases at J, leaving 12 bases unmatched. The CDR3 has 17 residues. Using reference TRBV19 and TRBJ2-2 for the parts outside the CDR3, the full variable domain is DGGITQSPKYLFRKEGQNVTLSCEQNLNHDAMYWYRQDPGQGLRLIYYSQIVNDFQKGDIAEGYSVSREKKESFPLTVTSAQKNPTAFYLCASTPDRGRPWTGELFFGEGSRLTVL.

In DNA form, the CDR3 reads TGTGCCATGTTAGGGACTAGCGGGAGAGGGTTTTACGAGCAGTACTTC. This translates into CAMLGTSGRGFYEQYF. The chain employs TRBV10-3 and TRBJ2-7, with 14 bases fitting TRBD2. Germline CDR1 is ENHRY and CDR2 is SYGVKD. Trimming took 9 bases from V and 4 from J; bases not matched to a gene: 11. The CDR3 is 16 residues long.

This clone was counted a few times. The chain carries TRBV3-1 (or the pseudogene TRBV3-2) and TRBJ1-2; no reliable D call. Germline lookup yields CDR1 LGHDT and CDR2 YNNKEL (reference sequence). Trimming took 3 bases from V and 9 from J, leaving 20 bases between them. The CDR3 has 15 residues. Here the CDR3 reads CASSHPESGSVSYTF. The CDR3 DNA reads as TGTGCCAGCAGCCACCCGGAGTCCGGGTCTGTGAGCTACACCTTC.

This clone occurred a few times. This chain links TRBV5-1 with TRBJ2-7, with D possibly TRBD2 on 7 matching bases. Trimming cost V 6 bases and J 0 bases, with 13 bases left between them. Per the germline V gene, CDR1 is SGHRS and CDR2 is YFSETQ. CDR3 length: 14 residues. This chain's CDR3 is CASNEGGSSYEQYF. CDR3 nucleotides: TGCGCCAGCAACGAGGGGGGGAGCTCCTACGAGCAGTACTTC.

This chain joins TRBV28 and TRBJ2-2, with 9 positions matching TRBD1. The V and J ends lost 4 bases and 1 base, in that order; junction bases with no gene match: 10. Germline V lookup: CDR1 MDHEN, CDR2 SYDVKM. The CDR3 contains 18 residues. CDR3 protein: CASSSGDRAGRNTGELFF. CDR3 nucleotide sequence: TGTGCCAGCAGTTCGGGGGACAGGGCGGGGAGGAACACCGGGGAGCTGTTTTTT.

Only a few counts were recorded for this clone. The chain couples TRBV10-2 to TRBJ2-1; 11 nucleotides line up with TRBD2. There are 15 residues in the CDR3. V lost 10 bases and J lost 4; bases outside the gene matches: 9. Germline loops: CDR1 WSHSY, CDR2 SAAADI. The CDR3 protein is CATSPGTSGYNEQFF. The DNA for the CDR3 is TGCGCCACCTCTCCGGGGACTAGCGGTTACAATGAGCAGTTCTTC.

This chain connects TRBV28 to TRBJ1-2; possibly TRBD1 for D (6 bases). The CDR3 extends over 12 amino acids. V gave up 6 bases and J gave up 5 bases, with 10 bases separating them. From germline, CDR1 is MDHEN and CDR2 SYDVKM. CDR3 nucleotide sequence: TGTGCCAGCAGCGAACAGGGATATGGCTACACCTTC. Translation: CASSEQGYGYTF.

This clone was seen repeatedly, ten times or more. The genes are TRBV5-1 and TRBJ2-7; 7 bases line up with TRBD2. Per germline, CDR1 SGHRS and CDR2 YFSETQ. V dropped 2 bases and J dropped 4; count of bases not matched to a gene: 9. The CDR3 length is 15 residues. CDR3 nucleotide sequence: TGCGCCAGCAGCTTCTCCCAGGGAGGGGTTTACGAGCAGTACTTC. It yields the protein CASSFSQGGVYEQYF. The full variable domain, with the rest looked up from reference TRBV5-1 and TRBJ2-7, is KAGVTQTPRYLIKTRGQQVTLSCSPISGHRSVSWYQQTPGQGLQFLFEYFSETQRNKGNFPGRFSGRQFSNSRSEMNVSTLELGDSALYLCASSFSQGGVYEQYFGPGTRLTVT.

The rearrangement links TRBV29-1 to TRBJ2-1; TRBD2 aligns across 11 bases. This CDR3 is 15 amino acids long. Germline assignment: CDR1 SQVTM and CDR2 ANQGSEA. V shed 4 bases and J 10 bases; nucleotides not matched to a gene: 12. The CDR3 sequence: CSVVRAGLAVVEQFF. The CDR3 nucleotides are TGCAGCGTTGTACGGGCGGGACTAGCGGTGGTGGAGCAGTTCTTC.

The V gene is TRBV2, the J gene TRBJ2-4; the D is unclear. The CDR3 is 13 residues long. Germline V gene sequence: CDR1 SNHLY, CDR2 FYNNEI. V lost 10 bases, J lost 1 base, and 11 bases lay in between. CDR3 nucleotides: TGTGCCAAAATAGTCCTCGCCAAAAACATTCAGTACTTC. Translated: CAKIVLAKNIQYF.

This clone has only a few counts. The chain is built from TRBV19 and TRBJ1-6; 7 nucleotides line up with TRBD1. The CDR3 length is 15 residues. Trimming took 6 bases from V and 6 from J; bases not matched to a gene: 8. Germline assignment: CDR1 LNHDA and CDR2 SQIVND (reference sequence). CDR3 in DNA: TGTGCCAGTAGGCCGGACAGGTCGGCTAATTCACCCCTCCACTTT. Protein sequence: CASRPDRSANSPLHF.

This clone turned up a few times. The chain carries TRBV4-2 and TRBJ1-6, with D unresolved. Looked up from germline, CDR1 is LGHNA and CDR2 is YNFKEQ. The V end was cut by 0 bases, the J end by 5 bases, with 8 bases between. CDR3 length equals 15 residues. The CDR3 reads CASSQDWQNNSPLHF. CDR3 coding DNA: TGTGCCAGCAGCCAAGATTGGCAGAATAATTCACCCCTCCACTTT.

V and J are TRBV4-2 and TRBJ1-6; D is possibly TRBD1 (6 bases). This CDR3 spans 16 amino acids. V lost 0 bases, J lost 5 bases, and 11 bases lay in between. Per the germline V gene, CDR1 is LGHNA and CDR2 is YNFKEQ. Written as DNA, the CDR3 is TGTGCCAGCAGCCAAGATAGTACAGGGAATAATTCACCCCTCCACTTT. This encodes CASSQDSTGNNSPLHF.

The CDR3 nucleotides are TGTGCCAGCAGTTACGACGGACAGGGGGAAAACAATGAGCAGTTCTTC. Protein sequence: CASSYDGQGENNEQFF. J is TRBJ2-1 and V is TRBV6-5, with TRBD1 matching 10 bases. Germline V gene sequence: CDR1 MNHEY, CDR2 SVGAGI. Trimming at V came to 2 bases and at J to 5 bases, leaving 6 bases not matched to a gene. The CDR3 covers 16 residues.

The J gene is TRBJ2-1, the V gene TRBV6-1, with D maybe TRBD2 (6 bases). The CDR3 contains 17 residues. V was trimmed by 0 bases and J by 6 bases, leaving 18 bases between them. Per the germline V gene, CDR1 is MNHNS and CDR2 is SASEGT. The CDR3 nucleotides are TGTGCCAGCAGTGAAGCTCATAGGAGGGAGGCCTTCAATGAGCAGTTCTTC. Translated: CASSEAHRREAFNEQFF.

The chain joins TRBV19 to TRBJ2-1, with D possibly TRBD2 on 6 matching bases. Trimming removed 1 base from V and 2 bases from J, with 15 bases in between. CDR1 LNHDA and CDR2 SQIVND come from the germline V gene (reference sequence). The CDR3 extends over 17 amino acids. DNA of the CDR3: TGTGCCAGTAGTATAGCCGGGACTTCCTCAACCTACAATGAGCAGTTCTTC. It translates to CASSIAGTSSTYNEQFF.

V usage is TRBV15 and J usage is TRBJ2-2, with TRBD1 as a possible D gene (5 bases). The CDR3 runs to 17 residues. Germline V gene data show CDR1 as LNHNV and CDR2 as YYDKDF (reference sequence). V lost 1 base and J lost 5, with 17 bases in between. The CDR3, as DNA: TGTGCCACCAGCAGAGCCCCGTCTGGGGCAGGAACCGGGGAGCTGTTTTTT. Residues: CATSRAPSGAGTGELFF.